Below, 16 T cell receptor beta chains from the same sample are listed, as sequenced in a study of T cell repertoires in cytomegalovirus infection. TCRdb re-called the reads through MiXCR, storing one row per CDR3 protein. The sample has about 250,000 distinct CDR3 sequences, 9% to 15% seen once. Sequencing was carried out using PBMCs. The source of these receptors is a human donor in good health (CMV status not recorded). Some clones in this sample may be carry-over from other donors' samples.

At least ten counts were recorded for this clonotype. The chain combines TRBV12-3 or TRBV12-4 with TRBJ1-2; D is unclear. The V end lost 5 bases, the J end lost 0 bases, and 10 bases lay between the germline ends. CDR3 length equals 14 residues. CDR3 nucleotide sequence: TGTGCCAGCAGTGGAGCCGCAGCTAACTATGGCTACACCTTC. It specifies CASSGAAANYGYTF.

CDR3: CSASHTGNLGYTF. CDR3 DNA: TGCAGTGCTAGCCATACAGGGAATCTTGGCTACACCTTC. The chain has TRBV20-1 and TRBJ1-2, with D possibly matching TRBD1 (6 bases). Trimming removed 3 bases from V and 7 bases from J, with 15 bases in between. The CDR3 has 13 residues. Per germline, CDR1 DFQATT and CDR2 SNEGSKA (reference sequence).

This clonotype was counted many times. The chain couples TRBV7-2 to TRBJ2-2; D remains ambiguous. Trimming stripped 2 bases from V and 4 bases from J, with 8 bases between. The germline gives CDR1 SGHTA, CDR2 FQGNSA. This CDR3 is 14 amino acids long. CDR3 protein: CASSLKSPTGELFF. CDR3 DNA: TGTGCCAGCAGCTTAAAAAGTCCCACCGGGGAGCTGTTTTTT.

This clonotype has a count of ten or more. The gene calls are TRBV7-9 and TRBJ2-7; a weak D match, TRBD2 (5 bases). CDR3 length: 14 amino acids. CDR1 is SEHNR, CDR2 FQNEAQ, per germline (reference sequence). V was clipped by 5 bases and J by 2 bases, with 13 bases between them. CDR3 sequence reads: CASSLSIGAYEQYF. The CDR3 nucleotides read TGTGCCAGCAGCCTATCCATCGGGGCCTACGAGCAGTACTTC.

V is TRBV3-1 and J is TRBJ2-4; no definite D call. Looked up from germline, CDR1 is LGHDT and CDR2 is YNNKEL (reference sequence). The CDR3 is made up of 17 amino acids. Trimming shortened V by 0 bases and J by 0 bases, and 12 bases separated the two germline ends. The CDR3: CASSQEASGLAKNIQYF. The CDR3 DNA reads as TGTGCCAGCAGCCAAGAGGCGTCGGGTTTAGCCAAAAACATTCAGTACTTC. The full variable domain, completed using reference TRBV3-1 and TRBJ2-4, is DTAVSQTPKYLVTQMGNDKSIKCEQNLGHDTMYWYKQDSKKFLKIMFSYNNKELIINETVPNRFSPKSPDKAHLNLHINSLELGDSAVYFCASSQEASGLAKNIQYFGAGTRLSVL.

This clonotype was counted ten times or more. This rearrangement joins TRBV6-1 to TRBJ1-5, with 12 bases that match TRBD1. The CDR3 consists of 16 residues. V trimming: 0 bases; J trimming: 6 bases; junction bases outside the gene matches: 3. Per the germline V gene, CDR1 is MNHNS and CDR2 is SASEGT. This chain's CDR3 is CASSEAGTGGRQPQHF. The CDR3 nucleotides read TGTGCCAGCAGTGAAGCCGGGACAGGGGGCCGTCAGCCCCAGCATTTT.

This clonotype was seen ten or more times. The V and J genes are TRBV7-2 and TRBJ2-1; TRBD1 or TRBD2 may be the D gene (6 bases each). CDR1 is SGHTA and CDR2 is FQGNSA in the germline V gene. V lost 1 base to trimming and J lost 8 bases, with 18 bases between them. The CDR3 loop spans 16 amino acids. CDR3 in DNA: TGTGCCAGCAGCTTAGAGGGGGGAACGGGCATAGATGAGCAGTTCTTC. Its translation: CASSLEGGTGIDEQFF.

This clonotype has a count of ten or more. The rearrangement links TRBV7-2 to TRBJ1-3; no reliable D call. The germline V and J ends were trimmed by 1 base and 2 bases, with 3 bases remaining between them. The germline V gene has CDR1 SGHTA and CDR2 FQGNSA. The CDR3 is made up of 13 amino acids. The CDR3 sequence is CASSLVTGNTIYF. CDR3 coding DNA: TGTGCCAGCAGCTTAGTGACTGGAAACACCATATATTTT.

The chain employs TRBV20-1 and TRBJ2-1; either TRBD1 or TRBD2 may fit D (5 bases each). The CDR3 contains 13 residues. CDR1 is DFQATT, CDR2 SNEGSKA, per germline (reference sequence). The V gene lost 3 bases and the J gene lost 3 bases, with 9 bases spanning the gap. The CDR3 bases are TGCAGTGCTAGTGGGGACGGCTACAATGAGCAGTTCTTC. It translates to CSASGDGYNEQFF.

This chain links TRBV2 with TRBJ1-2; a weak D match, TRBD1 (6 bases). The germline CDR1 and CDR2 sequences are SNHLY and FYNNEI. This CDR3 comprises 15 residues. The V end was cut by 1 base, the J end by 4 bases, with 13 bases between. Here the CDR3 DNA reads TGTGCCAGCAGTGAAGACGCCGCACAGGGCTATGGCTACACCTTC. Its translation: CASSEDAAQGYGYTF.

This clonotype was observed at least ten times. DNA of the CDR3: TGTGCCAGCAGTTTTCTCGGGGGCACTGAAGCTTTCTTT. Amino acid sequence: CASSFLGGTEAFF. The genes are TRBV28 and TRBJ1-1; D perhaps matches TRBD1 (5 bases). The V and J ends lost 3 bases and 4 bases respectively, with 9 bases between them. CDR1 is MDHEN and CDR2 is SYDVKM in the germline V gene. The CDR3 sequence is 13 residues long.

This clonotype was detected many times. The genes are TRBV7-2 and TRBJ1-1, with a weak D call TRBD1 (6 bases). CDR1 is SGHTA and CDR2 is FQGNSA in the germline V gene. Trimming left V 6 bases short and J 1 base short, with 9 bases between. This CDR3 has 13 amino acids. The CDR3 nucleotides read TGTGCCAGCAGGAGGACAGCGAACACTGAAGCTTTCTTT. Its protein product is CASRRTANTEAFF.

V is TRBV2 and J is TRBJ1-5; 7 positions match TRBD1. The CDR3 length is 14 residues. V lost 7 bases, J lost 5 bases, and 8 bases stayed unmatched. Per the germline V gene, CDR1 is SNHLY and CDR2 is FYNNEI. DNA for the CDR3: TGTGCCAGCACCCTGGGACAGATTGATCAGCCCCAGCATTTT. It codes for CASTLGQIDQPQHF.

There are a few counts of this clonotype. V usage is TRBV7-3 and J usage is TRBJ1-1, with 8 bases that match TRBD1. The CDR3 extends over 14 amino acids. Germline-derived CDR1 and CDR2 are SGHTA and FQGTGA. Trimming took 0 bases from V and 11 from J; bases not matched to a gene: 8. CDR3: CASSLTPRQGAAFF. Here the CDR3 DNA reads TGTGCCAGCAGCTTAACCCCTAGGCAGGGGGCTGCTTTCTTT.

This clonotype was detected many times. The CDR3 DNA follows: TGTGCCAGCAGCTTAAGGCGGGCTAGCGGGGTAGAGACCCAGTACTTC. Protein sequence: CASSLRRASGVETQYF. The J gene is TRBJ2-5, the V gene TRBV7-2; 9 bases align to TRBD2. This CDR3 contains 16 residues. With V trimmed by 2 bases and J by 4 bases, 8 bases remained unmatched. Germline V gives CDR1 SGHTA, CDR2 FQGNSA.

CDR3 coding DNA: TGTGCCAGCAGCCAAGTGTCCAGAAACACTGAAGCTTTCTTT. Protein: CASSQVSRNTEAFF. The gene calls are TRBV14 and TRBJ1-1, with D uncertain. The CDR3 has 14 residues. CDR1 and CDR2 from the germline V gene are SGHDN and FVKESK. V was pared by 1 base and J by 2 bases, with 8 bases between.